The rows below give T cell receptor beta chains drawn from one sample of a study of beta chain features in type 1 diabetes. Only in-frame clones appear in the TCRdb table, and some are missing; sequencing was by immunoSEQ multiplex PCR. This sample yields around 250,000 clones, of which approximately 13% are seen a single time; approximately 0.018% belongs to the top ten. Sequencing input: naive CD4+ T cells from blood. The origin of the receptors is a man between 25 and 39 years old with type 1 diabetes. Both conserved end residues are part of each CDR3. A D gene is named only where the DNA matches it firmly. A row's size may be missing; if present it is once, few, many or a size class.

>15|TRBJ1-1|TRBV27|TRBD1|-
CASSSTTGVETEAFF
TGTGCCAGCAGTTCGACTACAGGGGTTGAGACTGAAGCTTTCTTT
>13|TRBJ2-3|TRBV29-1|-|few
CSVEVSQGDTQYF
TGCAGCGTTGAAGTGAGTCAGGGTGATACGCAGTATTTT
>11|TRBJ2-2|TRBV7-2|-|few
CASSIIGELFF
TGTGCCAGCAGCATAATAGGGGAGCTGTTTTTT
>13|TRBJ2-1|TRBV2|-|-
CASKQDSYNEQFF
TGTGCCAGCAAACAGGACTCCTACAATGAGCAGTTCTTC
>14|TRBJ2-5|TRBV7-8|TRBD1|few
CASSLTGGQETQYF
TGTGCCAGCAGCTTAACAGGGGGTCAAGAGACCCAGTACTTC
>15|TRBJ2-1|TRBV6-5|-|-
CASSYSRDSGYEQFF
TGTGCCAGCAGTTACTCCAGGGACTCGGGCTATGAGCAGTTCTTC
>14|TRBJ1-1|TRBV5-1|-|few
CASSLQTSSPEAFF
TGCGCCAGCAGCCTACAGACCAGCTCCCCTGAAGCTTTCTTT
>18|TRBJ1-2|TRBV28|-|-
CASSPILGQGRGSYGYTF
TGTGCCAGCAGTCCGATCCTGGGCCAGGGGAGAGGTTCCTATGGCTACACCTTC
>15|TRBJ1-2|TRBV30|-|few
CAWSVKSRGNYGYTF
TGTGCCTGGAGTGTAAAGTCGAGGGGGAACTATGGCTACACCTTC
>16|TRBJ1-6|TRBV4-1|TRBD1|-
CASSQVPGQGYSPLHF
TGCGCCAGCAGCCAAGTGCCGGGACAGGGGTATTCACCCCTCCACTTT
>16|TRBJ2-1|TRBV30|TRBD2|few
CAWRAKAGGPLDEQFF
TGTGCCTGGAGGGCCAAAGCGGGAGGGCCTTTAGATGAGCAGTTCTTC
>16|TRBJ2-5|TRBV2|TRBD2|-
CASSVLAGAIEETQYF
TGTGCCAGCAGCGTACTAGCGGGGGCCATCGAAGAGACCCAGTACTTC
>14|TRBJ1-5|TRBV2|-|-
CASSELTLNQPQHF
TGTGCCAGCAGTGAACTGACTCTTAATCAGCCCCAGCATTTT
>17|TRBJ2-5|TRBV4-2|TRBD2|few
CASSQLPSSGYQETQYF
TGTGCCAGCAGCCAACTCCCGTCTAGCGGGTACCAAGAGACCCAGTACTTC
>16|TRBJ2-5|TRBV9|-|-
CASSVEGGRSQETQYF
TGTGCCAGCAGCGTAGAGGGAGGTCGAAGCCAAGAGACCCAGTACTTC
>15|TRBJ2-1|TRBV5-6|TRBD2|-
CASSLTSGDYNEQFF
TGTGCCAGCAGCCTGACTAGCGGAGACTACAATGAGCAGTTCTTC
>15|TRBJ1-2|TRBV5-4|TRBD1|few
CASSLPTGESYGYTF
TGTGCCAGCAGCTTGCCGACAGGGGAAAGCTATGGCTACACCTTC
>13|TRBJ2-7|TRBV2|TRBD2|few
CASAGLAGSEQYF
TGTGCCTCAGCAGGACTAGCGGGGAGCGAGCAGTACTTC
>13|TRBJ1-2|TRBV30|TRBD1|few
CAWRRTGGNGYTF
TGTGCCTGGAGAAGGACAGGGGGGAATGGCTACACCTTC
>13|TRBJ2-2|TRBV9|-|few
CASSVWEDGELFF
TGTGCCAGCAGCGTTTGGGAGGACGGGGAGCTGTTTTTT
>14|TRBJ1-2|TRBV25-1|TRBD1|-
CASNRGQGSSGYTF
TGTGCCAGCAACCGCGGACAGGGTTCTTCTGGCTACACCTTC
>16|TRBJ1-5|TRBV28|TRBD1|-
CASSSWDRGGNQPQHF
TGTGCCAGCAGTTCCTGGGACAGGGGCGGCAATCAGCCCCAGCATTTT
>14|TRBJ2-1|TRBV29-1|TRBD2|-
CSSEGGGNLNEQFF
TGCAGCTCCGAGGGCGGGGGTAACCTCAATGAGCAGTTCTTC
>14|TRBJ2-7|TRBV13|TRBD1|-
CASSLRDRENEQYF
TGTGCCAGCAGCCTCCGGGACAGGGAAAACGAGCAGTACTTC
>13|TRBJ2-3|TRBV5-4|-|-
CASTEVGTDTQYF
TGTGCCAGCACCGAAGTCGGGACAGATACGCAGTATTTT
>15|TRBJ1-4|TRBV15|-|few
CATSRGGGSNEKLFF
TGTGCCACCAGCAGAGGGGGGGGAAGTAATGAAAAACTGTTTTTT
>14|TRBJ1-1|TRBV29-1|-|few
CSAGDRALNTEAFF
TGCAGCGCCGGAGACAGAGCGTTGAACACTGAAGCTTTCTTT
>16|TRBJ2-2|TRBV9|TRBD1|-
CASSPGPGQGTGELFF
TGTGCCAGCAGCCCGGGGCCGGGACAGGGGACCGGGGAGCTGTTTTTT
>14|TRBJ2-1|TRBV19|TRBD2|few
CASSSGSGYNEQFF
TGTGCCAGTAGTAGCGGGAGTGGCTACAATGAGCAGTTCTTC
>16|TRBJ1-5|TRBV6-1|TRBD1|few
CASSGYRDRVDQPQHF
TGTGCCAGCAGTGGTTACCGGGACAGGGTCGATCAGCCCCAGCATTTT
>14|TRBJ1-6|TRBV10-3|TRBD1|-
CAIRMDRGNSPLHF
TGTGCCATCAGGATGGACAGGGGGAATTCACCCCTCCACTTT
>15|TRBJ2-5|TRBV29-1|-|-
CSVEDLWRGRETQYF
TGCAGCGTTGAAGATCTATGGCGAGGTAGAGAGACCCAGTACTTC
>14|TRBJ2-5|TRBV9|-|-
CASSTQGSQETQYF
TGTGCCAGCAGTACCCAAGGGAGTCAAGAGACCCAGTACTTC
>14|TRBJ1-1|TRBV19|-|-
CASSMGPGDTEAFF
TGTGCCAGTAGTATGGGCCCCGGGGACACTGAAGCTTTCTTT
>17|TRBJ2-7|TRBV7-8|TRBD2|-
CASTLAGRITAPGEQYF
TGTGCCAGCACTCTAGCGGGACGGATCACCGCCCCCGGCGAGCAATACTTC
>16|TRBJ2-1|TRBV5-1|-|-
CASSSNWGVELGEQFF
TGCGCCAGCAGCTCGAATTGGGGAGTGGAGCTGGGTGAGCAGTTCTTC
>16|TRBJ2-2|TRBV5-1|TRBD2|-
CASSRAGGSNTGELFF
TGCGCCAGCAGCCGGGCGGGGGGGTCGAACACCGGGGAGCTGTTTTTT
>18|TRBJ2-6|TRBV7-9|TRBD1|-
CASSRHRDRGLGANVLTF
TGTGCCAGCAGCCGACACCGGGACAGGGGGCTCGGGGCCAACGTCCTGACTTTC
>15|TRBJ2-7|TRBV4-1|TRBD1|few
CASSQEGTGGYEQYF
TGCGCCAGCAGCCAAGAGGGGACAGGGGGCTACGAGCAGTACTTC
>14|TRBJ2-1|TRBV11-1|-|few
CASSLAGARNEQFF
TGTGCCAGCAGCTTAGCAGGGGCGAGAAATGAGCAGTTCTTC
>15|TRBJ2-1|TRBV4-1|-|-
CASSQGPAGEYEQFF
TGCGCCAGCAGCCAAGGTCCAGCCGGGGAATATGAGCAGTTCTTC
>15|TRBJ2-1|TRBV6-5|TRBD1|-
CASSFRDRTYNEQFF
TGTGCCAGCAGTTTCCGGGACAGGACCTACAATGAGCAGTTCTTC
>16|TRBJ1-1|TRBV15|-|few
CATSRAGVRQNTEAFF
TGTGCCACCAGCAGAGCAGGGGTCAGGCAGAACACTGAAGCTTTCTTT
>13|TRBJ2-5|TRBV5-4|-|-
CASSPGGQETQYF
TGTGCCAGCAGCCCAGGAGGCCAAGAGACCCAGTACTTC
>15|TRBJ2-1|TRBV21-1|-|-
CASSKGRLAPKEQFF
TGTGCCAGCAGCAAGGGGCGACTAGCGCCCAAGGAGCAGTTCTTC
>15|TRBJ1-2|TRBV19|TRBD1|-
CASSPGTGDRNGYTF
TGTGCCAGTAGTCCCGGGACAGGGGATAGGAATGGCTACACCTTC
>12|TRBJ1-2|TRBV29-1|-|-
CSVGGTNYGYTF
TGCAGCGTAGGAGGGACTAACTATGGCTACACCTTC
>16|TRBJ1-2|TRBV18|TRBD1|-
CASSPSRGDLGYGYTF
TGTGCCAGCTCACCCTCCAGGGGGGACCTTGGCTATGGCTACACCTTC
>14|TRBJ1-1|TRBV30|-|once
CAWSKRGTNTEAFF
TGTGCCTGGAGTAAAAGGGGAACGAACACTGAAGCTTTCTTT
>13|TRBJ2-7|TRBV7-9|-|few
CASSRARGDEQYF
TGTGCCAGCAGCCGAGCTAGGGGCGACGAGCAGTACTTC